This T cell receptor (beta chain) derives from a study of T cell changes during pregnancy in multiple sclerosis. Profiling relied on immunoSEQ multiplex PCR, and the TCRdb table lists in-frame clones only, not all of them. The sample holds around 40,000 clones, 80% to 90% seen once. V was pared by 7 bases and J by 4 bases, with 5 bases of the junction left unmatched. Germline V lookup: CDR1 MDHEN, CDR2 SYDVKM. This CDR3 is built from 14 residues. The rearrangement joins TRBV28 to TRBJ1-5, with 9 bases aligning to TRBD1. The sequencing used CD4+ T cells from peripheral blood mononuclear cells, collected in the first trimester of pregnancy. The TCR comes from a female donor with multiple sclerosis, enrolled in a pregnancy study. CDR3 nucleotide sequence: TGTGCCAGCAAGGCTGGACAGGGGAATCAGCCCCAGCATTTT. This codes for CASKAGQGNQPQHF. The full variable domain, in which reference TRBV28 and TRBJ1-5 provide the parts outside the CDR3, is DVKVTQSSRYLVKRTGEKVFLECVQDMDHENMFWYRQDPGLGLRLIYFSYDVKMKEKGDIPEGYSVSREKKERFSLILESASTNQTSMYLCASKAGQGNQPQHFGDGTRLSIL.